The clone carrying this TCR beta chain has a count of ten or more. Its antigen is still unknown. CDR1 and CDR2 (germline): DFQATT, SNEGSKA (reference sequence). V lost 4 bases to trimming and J lost 0 bases; unmatched junction nucleotides: 2. This CDR3 has 14 residues. RNA transcripts provided the source from which TCR beta CDR3 regions were amplified. RT-PCR in the first round (using the HTBI primer set) targeted the TCR CDR3. MiXCR, applied by TCRdb to the multiplex PCR reads, yields one record per CDR3 protein. Of about 200,000 distinct CDR3 sequences in the sample, roughly 18% were seen once. This sample stems from a study of T cells in Graves' hyperthyroidism and ophthalmopathy. General study findings and limits: The model forecast ophthalmopathy, anticipating it by a median roughly 6 months before onset. The blood repertoire included most of the expanded thyroid clonotypes above 0.001. From stable hyperthyroidism, ophthalmopathy was set apart by a 13 V-J model.

The study enrolled patients aged 18 to 65 with newly diagnosed hyperthyroidism of under 2 months' duration. The receptor was derived from a man in his forties with Graves' hyperthyroidism. The chain combines TRBV20-1 with TRBJ2-4; TRBD2 matches 8 bases. The sequencing sample was made of blood. This CDR3 reads CSAKRGSAKNIQYF. For the CDR3, the DNA is TGCAGTGCTAAGCGGGGGTCAGCCAAAAACATTCAGTACTTC.